One sample yielded the 8 T cell receptor beta chains listed below, sequenced in a study of T cell repertoires in ileal Crohn's disease. The sorted cells were lamina propria lymphocytes from surgical specimens, first isolated by density gradient. TCRdb keeps only in-frame clones here, not all; method: immunoSEQ multiplex PCR. The top ten hold approximately 0.78% of the sample, which has 5,500 to 7,000 clones, roughly 90% seen once. The specimen sequenced was CD4+ T cells from ileum. These receptors all stem from an adult with Crohn's disease. Some clones in this sample may be carry-over from other donors' samples.

The V call is TRBV5-1, the J call TRBJ1-2, with D perhaps TRBD1 (5 bases). V gave up 4 bases and J gave up 2 bases, with 12 bases separating them. In germline, CDR1 is SGHRS, CDR2 YFSETQ. The CDR3 totals 14 residues. The CDR3, as DNA: TGCGCCAGCAGCCCCGACAGCACCAACTATGGCTACACCTTC. Amino acids: CASSPDSTNYGYTF.

This clone was picked up one time. The V gene is TRBV18, the J gene TRBJ1-2; 9 bases align to TRBD1. The junction had 1 base not matched to a gene; V was cut back by 3 bases and J by 2 bases. The CDR3 is 14 residues long. Germline values: CDR1 KGHSH, CDR2 LQKENI. CDR3 sequence (DNA): TGTGCCAGCTCACCCGGACAGGGGAACTATGGCTACACCTTC. The encoded protein is CASSPGQGNYGYTF.

V and J are TRBV12-5 and TRBJ2-6; 7 bases are a match to TRBD1. CDR1 is LGHNT and CDR2 is FRNRAP in the germline V gene. V shed 7 bases and J 4 bases; nucleotides not matched to a gene: 4. The CDR3 runs 14 residues. Here the CDR3 reads CASASTGGANVLTF. Written as DNA, the CDR3 is TGTGCTAGTGCCTCGACAGGGGGGGCCAACGTCCTGACTTTC.

This clone has just one count. The chain has TRBV14 and TRBJ2-5; the match to TRBD1 covers 8 bases. Looked up from germline, CDR1 is SGHDN and CDR2 is FVKESK. Trimming took 4 bases from V and 5 from J; bases not matched to a gene: 12. CDR3 length: 16 residues. The CDR3: CASSRNSLTGGETQYF. The CDR3 DNA is TGTGCCAGCAGCCGCAACTCACTAACAGGGGGGGAGACCCAGTACTTC. The whole variable domain, remainder taken from reference TRBV14 and TRBJ2-5, is EAGVTQFPSHSVIEKGQTVTLRCDPISGHDNLYWYRRVMGKEIKFLLHFVKESKQDESGMPNNRFLAERTGGTYSTLKVQPAELEDSGVYFCASSRNSLTGGETQYFGPGTRLLVL.

This clone was detected only once. The chain links TRBV7-8 to TRBJ1-5; a weak D match, TRBD1 (5 bases). The ends were cut back, 4 bases at V and 6 bases at J, with 16 bases in the middle. This CDR3 spans 15 amino acids. CDR1 and CDR2 from the germline V gene are SGHVS and FQNEAQ. The CDR3 loop reads CASSSVMGGSQPQHF. DNA of the CDR3: TGTGCCAGCAGCTCCGTAATGGGGGGGAGTCAGCCCCAGCATTTT.

This clone was seen just once. The J gene is TRBJ2-3, the V gene TRBV19; weak D call: TRBD2 (5 bases). The CDR3 is 13 amino acids. The V gene's germline CDR1 is LNHDA and CDR2 SQIVND (reference sequence). V shed 0 bases and J shed 5 bases, with 6 bases lying between them. The CDR3 loop is CASSIDEGDTQYF. The DNA of the CDR3 is TGTGCCAGTAGTATAGACGAGGGAGATACGCAGTATTTT.

The chain links TRBV28 to TRBJ2-1; 12 bases match TRBD2. The CDR3 has 20 amino acids. After removal of 3 bases from V and 2 bases from J, the junction contained 14 bases not matched to a gene. The germline gives CDR1 MDHEN, CDR2 SYDVKM. The CDR3 DNA reads as TGTGCCAGCAGTTTCTCCAGGACTAGCGGGATCGTACCTACCTACAATGAGCAGTTCTTC. This gives the protein CASSFSRTSGIVPTYNEQFF.

V and J are TRBV28 and TRBJ1-1, with 7 bases matching TRBD1. This CDR3 region has 14 residues. V lost 4 bases to trimming and J lost 5 bases; unmatched junction nucleotides: 7. Germline V gene lookup returns CDR1 MDHEN and CDR2 SYDVKM. The CDR3 DNA is TGTGCCAGCAGTTCCGACAGGGCGGGGACTGAAGCTTTCTTT. Protein: CASSSDRAGTEAFF.